This TCR beta chain appears in the sequencing data of a study of human T cells and chemical hapten exposure. TCRdb re-derived calls from the RACE reads in MiXCR, one entry per CDR3 protein. The repertoire has approximately 260,000 distinct CDR3 sequences, roughly 7.7% of them found once; the top ten carry roughly 1.2%. Time point noted: pre-sensitization, week 0. Treatment: therapeutic diphenylcyclopropenone sensitization with weekly scalp DPC. This clonotype has a count of ten or more. The TCR sequence derives from a man aged 18 to 29 with alopecia areata. Some clones in this sample may be carry-over from other donors' samples. This sample comprised whole blood, obtained in connection with sensitization to the hapten diphenylcyclopropenone (DPC).

CDR3 protein: CASSPTRNEQFF. The CDR3 DNA is TGTGCCAGTAGTCCTACTCGGAATGAGCAGTTCTTC. The chain couples TRBV19 to TRBJ2-1; D not resolved. The CDR3 is made up of 12 amino acids. Germline CDR1 is LNHDA and CDR2 is SQIVND (reference sequence). V lost 5 bases to trimming and J lost 7 bases, with 9 bases between them.